This record looks at one T cell receptor beta chain sequence and its context. These data originate in a study of T cells expressing NK-cell markers. Study-wide context: Within the sequenced cohort of eight donors, seven exhibited HCMV seropositivity and one was seronegative.

TCRdb reworked the 5' RACE reads into one entry per CDR3 protein, no DNA. This listing includes hundreds of thousands of distinct CDR3 sequences. This sequence was found in a woman aged 18 to 75 in good health. Input material: blood T cells: a sorted CD56 or NKG2C T cell subset, CD4+ or CD8+ T cells, or bulk PBMC T cells (not recorded which).

CDR3 protein: CASSVAVNTEAFF. The chain has TRBV9 and TRBJ1-1. The germline gives CDR1 SGDLS, CDR2 YYNGEE. The CDR3 covers 13 residues.